This entry is about one T cell receptor (beta chain). This sample stems from a study of shared clonotypes between healthy human individuals. The V end lost 5 bases, the J end lost 5 bases, and 12 bases lay between the germline ends. The V gene's germline CDR1 is SGHTA and CDR2 FQGNSA. The CDR3 length is 13 residues. The table came from immunoSEQ multiplex PCR; TCRdb's copy has only in-frame clones and leaves some out. The profile shows about 580,000 clones, about 98% of them singletons. The naive CD8 population came from CD45RO-negative cells selected for CCR7, without terminally differentiated effector memory CD45RA+ cells.

Specimen: naive CD8+ T cells sorted from blood. The origin of this receptor is a man aged 25 to 45 in good health. The chain links TRBV7-2 to TRBJ2-5; D is uncertain. CDR3: CASSAPPRETQYF. CDR3 DNA sequence: TGTGCCAGCAGCGCCCCCCCCCGGGAGACCCAGTACTTC.